The rows below give T cell receptor beta chains drawn from one sample of a study of memory CD4+ T cells and cytomegalovirus serostatus. Here immunoSEQ multiplex PCR was the method, and the copy in TCRdb shows in-frame clones only, minus some. Of 46,000 or so clones in the sample, 60% to 80% were seen once. The material sequenced was memory CD4+ T cells from blood. Source of these receptors: an adult in good health and CMV-seronegative. CDR3s include the opening cysteine and the closing phenylalanine or tryptophan. A D gene is named only where the DNA matches it firmly. Size tells how often a clone was seen (once, few, many) or the class of an expanded clone, and some rows leave it out.

TRBJ2-3,.,few,TRBV28,CASRSRSDTQYF,TGTGCCAGCAGGTCCAGGTCAGATACGCAGTATTTT
TRBJ1-2,.,.,TRBV5-4,CASSSGPENYGYTF,TGTGCCAGCAGCTCCGGACCGGAAAACTATGGCTACACCTTC
TRBJ1-2,.,.,TRBV6-1,CASSERGGRGYTF,TGTGCCAGCAGTGAACGAGGAGGTCGGGGCTACACCTTC
TRBJ1-1,.,.,TRBV19,CASSTVLGTEAFF,TGTGCCAGTAGTACGGTCCTGGGGACTGAAGCTTTCTTT
TRBJ2-6,.,.,TRBV18,CASSPLTGFGANVLTF,TGTGCCAGCTCACCTCTGACAGGCTTCGGGGCCAACGTCCTGACTTTC
TRBJ2-2,TRBD1,once,TRBV18,CASSPQGANTGELFF,TGTGCCAGCTCACCGCAGGGGGCGAACACCGGGGAGCTGTTTTTT
TRBJ2-7,.,.,TRBV18,CASSRTGTFSYEQYF,TGTGCCAGCTCACGAACCGGGACATTCTCCTACGAGCAGTACTTC
TRBJ2-5,.,.,TRBV5-1,CASSLRPGGPYNPETQYF,TGCGCCAGCAGCCTCCGGCCAGGGGGGCCATACAATCCAGAGACCCAGTACTTC
TRBJ1-2,.,.,TRBV6-1,CASSDRWQSNYGYTF,TGTGCCAGCAGTGACCGTTGGCAGAGCAACTATGGCTACACCTTC
TRBJ2-3,TRBD1,few,TRBV5-6,CASRAGTGGDTQYF,TGTGCCAGCAGGGCCGGGACAGGGGGCGATACGCAGTATTTT
TRBJ2-7,TRBD1,once,TRBV6-5,CASRSDRVREQYF,TGTGCCAGCCGCAGCGACAGGGTCCGGGAGCAGTACTTC
TRBJ2-3,TRBD1,.,TRBV28,CASSRTGMSTDTQYF,TGTGCCAGCAGCCGGACAGGGATGAGCACAGATACGCAGTATTTT
TRBJ2-2,TRBD1,.,TRBV5-1,CASSSGQGGQVGELFF,TGCGCCAGCAGCTCCGGACAGGGAGGACAGGTCGGGGAGCTGTTTTTT
TRBJ1-2,.,.,TRBV19,CASSIGRADRNPYGYTF,TGTGCCAGTAGTATTGGTCGGGCAGACCGAAACCCCTATGGCTACACCTTC
TRBJ2-1,.,.,TRBV20-1,CSAPGLEQFF,TGCAGTGCACCGGGACTGGAGCAGTTCTTC
TRBJ2-1,.,.,TRBV5-4,CASALGKRINEQFF,TGTGCCAGCGCCTTGGGGAAGCGGATCAATGAGCAGTTCTTC
TRBJ2-1,TRBD2,.,TRBV11-2,CASSSGLPYNEQFF,TGTGCCAGCAGCTCGGGACTACCTTACAATGAGCAGTTCTTC
TRBJ2-1,.,.,TRBV5-4,CASSLDYEQFF,TGTGCCAGCAGCTTGGATTATGAGCAGTTCTTC
TRBJ2-3,TRBD2,.,TRBV9,CASSAQTGLARPVDTQYF,TGTGCCAGCAGCGCACAGACAGGACTAGCCCGTCCCGTAGATACGCAGTATTTT
TRBJ1-2,.,.,TRBV2,CASSPRGYGYTF,TGTGCCAGCAGTCCCCGAGGCTATGGCTACACCTTC
TRBJ2-3,TRBD2,.,TRBV9,CASSVAIGGGAGDTQYF,TGTGCCAGCAGCGTAGCAATAGGCGGGGGGGCCGGCGATACGCAGTATTTT
TRBJ2-1,.,.,TRBV6-1,CASSERAWVAVRDNEQFF,TGTGCCAGCAGTGAAAGGGCTTGGGTCGCAGTGAGAGACAATGAGCAGTTCTTC
TRBJ2-2,.,.,TRBV5-6,CASSWGLNTGELFF,TGTGCCAGCAGCTGGGGACTGAACACCGGGGAGCTGTTTTTT
TRBJ1-4,TRBD1,.,TRBV5-4,CASSFSRGLLNEKLFF,TGTGCCAGCAGCTTTAGCAGGGGGCTGCTGAATGAAAAACTGTTTTTT
TRBJ2-1,.,.,TRBV7-6,CASSLGGTYNEQFF,TGTGCCAGCAGCTTAGGTGGAACCTACAATGAGCAGTTCTTC
TRBJ1-4,.,once,TRBV9,CASSVEGIGGEKLFF,TGTGCCAGCAGCGTAGAGGGAATCGGAGGTGAAAAACTGTTTTTT
TRBJ2-7,TRBD2,.,TRBV14,CASSLRGSGGTYEQYF,TGTGCCAGCAGCCTGAGGGGAAGCGGGGGGACGTACGAGCAGTACTTC
TRBJ1-1,.,medium-sized,TRBV7-3,CASSLGAGTEAFF,TGTGCCAGCAGCTTAGGTGCCGGGACTGAAGCTTTCTTT
TRBJ1-2,.,medium-sized,TRBV28,CASTTSPLNYGYTF,TGTGCCAGCACCACTTCTCCCCTGAACTATGGCTACACCTTC
TRBJ1-1,.,.,TRBV6-1,CASSERPMNTEAFF,TGTGCCAGCAGTGAAAGACCTATGAACACTGAAGCTTTCTTT
TRBJ2-3,.,.,TRBV29-1,CSGRTTDTQYF,TGCAGCGGGCGTACCACAGATACGCAGTATTTT
TRBJ1-2,TRBD1,.,TRBV7-9,CASSSNRGRDYGYTF,TGTGCCAGCAGCTCAAACAGGGGTAGGGACTATGGCTACACCTTC
TRBJ2-1,.,.,TRBV7-7,CASSFGQGLGTSLDEQFF,TGTGCCAGCAGCTTTGGACAGGGGCTCGGGACTAGCCTGGATGAGCAGTTCTTC
TRBJ1-5,.,.,TRBV28,CASIPTSYQPQHF,TGTGCCAGCATTCCAACCTCGTATCAGCCCCAGCATTTT
TRBJ2-4,.,.,TRBV11-2,CASSLPTGVAKNIQYF,TGTGCCAGCAGCCTGCCCACTGGCGTAGCCAAAAACATTCAGTACTTC
TRBJ2-3,.,once,TRBV7-3,CASRHPGLTDTQYF,TGTGCCAGCAGACACCCGGGACTCACAGATACGCAGTATTTT
TRBJ1-2,TRBD1,few,TRBV7-8,CASSLAGTGGYGYTF,TGTGCCAGCAGCTTAGCCGGGACAGGGGGCTATGGCTACACCTTC
TRBJ1-2,.,.,TRBV7-2,CASSLEVGPMGYTF,TGTGCCAGCAGCTTAGAAGTAGGGCCTATGGGCTACACCTTC
TRBJ2-1,TRBD1,.,TRBV5-1,CASSSQGHNEQFF,TGCGCCAGCAGCTCACAGGGGCACAATGAGCAGTTCTTC
TRBJ1-1,.,.,TRBV5-4,CASSSLFQMNTEAFF,TGTGCCAGCAGCTCCCTGTTCCAGATGAACACTGAAGCTTTCTTT
TRBJ1-5,.,.,TRBV7-9,CASSVYSNQPQHF,TGTGCCAGCAGCGTATATAGCAATCAGCCCCAGCATTTT
TRBJ2-5,TRBD2,.,TRBV7-2,CASSLIAGGETQYF,TGTGCCAGCAGCTTAATAGCGGGGGGAGAGACCCAGTACTTC
TRBJ2-7,TRBD1,.,TRBV2,CASNSGTGGGEQYF,TGTGCCAGTAATTCCGGGACAGGGGGCGGCGAGCAGTACTTC
TRBJ1-2,.,few,TRBV2,CASSDTYYGYTF,TGTGCCAGCAGCGATACCTACTATGGCTACACCTTC
TRBJ2-7,TRBD1,once,TRBV7-8,CASSGDRSSYEQYF,TGTGCCAGCAGCGGGGACAGGTCCTCCTACGAGCAGTACTTC
TRBJ1-2,TRBD1,.,TRBV28,CASSLTRGLGGYTF,TGTGCCAGCAGTTTAACCAGGGGGCTTGGTGGCTACACCTTC
TRBJ1-1,.,few,TRBV4-3,CASSQPDSPNTEAFF,TGCGCCAGCAGTCAACCGGACAGTCCCAACACTGAAGCTTTCTTT
TRBJ2-5,.,.,TRBV9,CASSVGPAQTQYF,TGTGCCAGCAGCGTAGGCCCGGCCCAGACCCAGTACTTC
TRBJ2-6,.,once,TRBV6-1,CASSDRNRPTGANVLTF,TGTGCCAGCAGTGATCGGAACAGACCTACTGGGGCCAACGTCCTGACTTTC
TRBJ2-7,.,.,TRBV4-3,CASSQVSGDEQYF,TGCGCCAGCAGCCAAGTTTCAGGGGACGAGCAGTACTTC
TRBJ1-1,.,medium-sized,TRBV7-3,CASSPPGSSNTEAFF,TGTGCCAGCAGCCCCCCGGGCAGCAGCAACACTGAAGCTTTCTTT
TRBJ1-1,.,medium-sized,TRBV7-8,CASSPRTALRQAFF,TGTGCCAGCAGCCCCCGGACAGCATTACGCCAAGCTTTCTTT
TRBJ2-1,.,few,TRBV5-1,CASSLLEEQFF,TGCGCCAGCAGCTTGTTGGAGGAGCAGTTCTTC
TRBJ1-2,TRBD1,once,TRBV6-1,CASRSTGDYGYTF,TGTGCCAGCAGGTCGACAGGGGACTATGGCTACACCTTC
TRBJ2-7,.,few,TRBV7-2,CASSLVWGERYEQYF,TGTGCCAGCAGCTTAGTGTGGGGGGAGAGGTACGAGCAGTACTTC
TRBJ2-5,TRBD2,.,TRBV7-2,CASSSGLAGETQYF,TGTGCCAGCAGCTCCGGACTAGCTGGGGAGACCCAGTACTTC
TRBJ1-3,.,.,TRBV4-3,CASSQGRTVRSGNTIYF,TGCGCCAGCAGCCAAGGGCGGACCGTCCGCTCTGGAAACACCATATATTTT
TRBJ2-5,TRBD2,.,TRBV29-1,CSVEASGGAGETQYF,TGCAGCGTTGAAGCTAGCGGGGGGGCCGGTGAGACCCAGTACTTC
TRBJ2-3,.,.,TRBV2,CASFFTDTQYF,TGTGCCAGCTTCTTCACAGATACGCAGTATTTT
TRBJ2-5,.,.,TRBV19,CASSITGGFQETQYF,TGTGCCAGTAGTATAACGGGTGGATTCCAAGAGACCCAGTACTTC